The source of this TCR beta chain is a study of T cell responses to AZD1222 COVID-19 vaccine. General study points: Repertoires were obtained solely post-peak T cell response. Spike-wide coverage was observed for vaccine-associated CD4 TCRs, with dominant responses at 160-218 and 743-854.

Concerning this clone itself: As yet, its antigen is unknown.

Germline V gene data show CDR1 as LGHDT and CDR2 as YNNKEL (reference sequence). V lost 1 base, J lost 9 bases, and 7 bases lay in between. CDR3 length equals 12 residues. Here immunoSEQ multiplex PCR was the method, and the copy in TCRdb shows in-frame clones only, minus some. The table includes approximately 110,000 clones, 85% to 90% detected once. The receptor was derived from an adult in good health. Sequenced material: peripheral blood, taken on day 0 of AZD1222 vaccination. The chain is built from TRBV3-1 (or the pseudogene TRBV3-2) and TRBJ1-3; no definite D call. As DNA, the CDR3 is TGTGCCAGCAGCCAAGTCGGAGTCACCATATATTTT. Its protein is CASSQVGVTIYF.